This is a list of T cell receptor beta chains from one sample in a study of T cells in localized non-small cell lung cancer. TCRdb's copy holds only in-frame clones and misses some; the assay was immunoSEQ multiplex PCR. The sample consists of tens of thousands of clones, 80% to 90% of them appearing once. This sample comprised peripheral blood, obtained before any cancer treatment. Every receptor here comes from a man aged 35 to 69 with stage I lung adenocarcinoma. The CDR3 runs from the conserved cysteine through the conserved F or W. Some rows mark clone size as missing; the rest say once, few, many or name a class of expanded clone.

V gene: TRBV30; J gene: TRBJ1-2; clone size: .; CDR3 protein: CAWSNRRSSLWYGYTF
V gene: TRBV5-6; J gene: TRBJ1-2; clone size: .; CDR3 protein: CASSPDGRYYGYTF
V gene: TRBV14; J gene: TRBJ2-6; clone size: .; CDR3 protein: CASRSGGANVLTF
V gene: TRBV21-1; J gene: TRBJ2-7; clone size: .; CDR3 protein: CASRRTVPNEQYF
V gene: TRBV11-2; J gene: TRBJ2-5; clone size: once; CDR3 protein: CASSSRVGVPNRRETQYF
V gene: TRBV6-5; J gene: TRBJ1-3; clone size: few; CDR3 protein: CASRNRQGGNTIYF
V gene: TRBV5-1; J gene: TRBJ1-1; clone size: .; CDR3 protein: CASSSTGGQNTEAFF
V gene: TRBV2; J gene: TRBJ2-7; clone size: .; CDR3 protein: CASSAGSYEQYF
V gene: TRBV5-4; J gene: TRBJ1-1; clone size: few; CDR3 protein: CASRGSQGSATEAFF
V gene: TRBV2; J gene: TRBJ1-1; clone size: .; CDR3 protein: CASRGGKFTEAFF
V gene: TRBV2; J gene: TRBJ1-2; clone size: .; CDR3 protein: CASRGGEGTGLGYYGYTF
V gene: TRBV15; J gene: TRBJ2-3; clone size: .; CDR3 protein: CATSRDGTQTDTQYF
V gene: TRBV7-2; J gene: TRBJ1-5; clone size: .; CDR3 protein: CASSLAGGAGNQPQHF
V gene: TRBV11-1; J gene: TRBJ2-4; clone size: .; CDR3 protein: CASSLSGRLIQYF
V gene: TRBV5-6; J gene: TRBJ2-3; clone size: .; CDR3 protein: CASSWGGDRVVDTQYF
V gene: TRBV27; J gene: TRBJ2-2; clone size: .; CDR3 protein: CASGLVRAGELFF
V gene: TRBV5-1; J gene: TRBJ2-1; clone size: .; CDR3 protein: CASSSDPTSGRYNEQFF
V gene: TRBV29-1; J gene: TRBJ2-1; clone size: .; CDR3 protein: CSVVQPRGEQFF
V gene: TRBV5-1; J gene: TRBJ2-5; clone size: .; CDR3 protein: CASATSGSRETQYF
V gene: TRBV7-9; J gene: TRBJ2-5; clone size: few; CDR3 protein: CASRGLSETQYF
V gene: TRBV5-4; J gene: TRBJ1-3; clone size: .; CDR3 protein: CASSLDRGTGNTIYF
V gene: TRBV27; J gene: TRBJ2-2; clone size: .; CDR3 protein: CASSKGLAGAGGELFF
V gene: TRBV14; J gene: TRBJ1-5; clone size: few; CDR3 protein: CASSLAPDQPQHF
V gene: TRBV19; J gene: TRBJ1-2; clone size: .; CDR3 protein: CASSSSWTGKRNYGYTF
V gene: TRBV6-5; J gene: TRBJ2-1; clone size: .; CDR3 protein: CASRMDRDPYNEQFF
V gene: TRBV7-3; J gene: TRBJ2-3; clone size: .; CDR3 protein: CASSNGPRTDTQYF
V gene: TRBV5-4; J gene: TRBJ2-1; clone size: .; CDR3 protein: CASSQGASGNNEQFF